A single sample gave rise to the 14 T cell receptor beta chains below, sequenced in a study of shared T cell receptors in the human thymus. Sequenced by immunoSEQ multiplex PCR; TCRdb stores in-frame clones only, minus some. Of hundreds of thousands of clones listed, 85% to 95% are singletons. The sample comprised thymocytes. Receptor source: a human donor.

The genes are TRBV23-1 and TRBJ2-7, with TRBD2 matching 8 bases. TRBV23-1 is placed among ORFs of uncertain function. V dropped 1 base and J dropped 3; count of bases not matched to a gene: 8. CDR3 length: 16 amino acids. This CDR3 is CASSQLVGRAHYEQYF. The CDR3 coding sequence is TGCGCCAGCAGTCAATTGGTCGGGAGGGCCCACTACGAGCAGTACTTC.

The J gene is TRBJ1-1, the V gene TRBV28; 9 bases map to TRBD1. The CDR3 loop spans 16 amino acids. J lost 1 base, V lost 7 bases, and 10 bases had no gene match. Germline assignment: CDR1 MDHEN and CDR2 SYDVKM. CDR3 in amino acids: CASTRQRDRANTEAFF. The DNA of the CDR3 is TGTGCCAGCACGCGGCAGAGGGACAGGGCGAACACTGAAGCTTTCTTT.

The V and J genes are TRBV7-9 and TRBJ2-2; no reliable D call. Per the germline V gene, CDR1 is SEHNR and CDR2 is FQNEAQ (reference sequence). The length of the CDR3 is 17 residues. Between the trimmed V and J ends, which lost 3 bases and 4 bases, there was a span of 18 bases. CDR3 bases: TGTGCCAGCAGCTTCAATGACACAACTGAATGCACCGGGGAGCTGTTTTTT. Protein sequence: CASSFNDTTECTGELFF. The entire variable domain, with the rest obtained from reference TRBV7-9 and TRBJ2-2, is as follows: DTGVSQNPRHKITKRGQNVTFRCDPISEHNRLYWYRQTLGQGPEFLTYFQNEAQLEKSRLLSDRFSAERPKGSFSTLEIQRTEQGDSAMYLCASSFNDTTECTGELFFGEGSRLTVL.

The rearrangement uses TRBV19 and TRBJ1-5, with a weak D call TRBD1 (6 bases). V gave up 4 bases and J gave up 7 bases, with 17 bases separating them. Germline V gene sequence: CDR1 LNHDA, CDR2 SQIVND (reference sequence). This CDR3 has 15 amino acids. The CDR3: CASSKGEVMRQPQHF. The CDR3 region has the DNA TGTGCCAGTAGTAAGGGGGAAGTTATGCGGCAGCCCCAGCATTTT.

J is TRBJ2-1 and V is TRBV19; possibly TRBD2 for D (6 bases). The germline gives CDR1 LNHDA, CDR2 SQIVND (reference sequence). V was trimmed by 3 bases and J by 1 base, leaving 10 bases between them. The CDR3 is 15 residues long. The DNA of the CDR3 is TGTGCCAGTAGTATCGGCCGGGGGTCCTACAATGAGCAGTTCTTC. Residues: CASSIGRGSYNEQFF.

The chain carries TRBV7-9 and TRBJ2-1; the D is unclear. Trimming stripped 6 bases from V and 14 bases from J, with 11 bases between. CDR3 length equals 10 residues. Germline CDR1 and CDR2: SEHNR and FQNEAQ (reference sequence). DNA for the CDR3: TGTGCCAGCAGTCCCAGACCTAAGTTCTTC. This encodes CASSPRPKFF.

J is TRBJ1-4 and V is TRBV7-6; D remains ambiguous. CDR1 is SGHVS, CDR2 FNYEAQ, per germline. V lost 0 bases and J 3 bases, leaving 14 bases between the germline ends. This CDR3 comprises 17 residues. The DNA of the CDR3 is TGTGCCAGCAGCTTAGCCGTTACAAGGTCAGCTAATGAAAAACTGTTTTTT. It is translated as CASSLAVTRSANEKLFF.

DNA of the CDR3: TGTGCCAGCAGTTTAAAAAGTTACGGGAACCCTTGGGAAAATTCACCCCTCCACTTT. Translation: CASSLKSYGNPWENSPLHF. The chain uses TRBV27 and TRBJ1-6; D gene unclear. CDR3 size: 19 residues. Trimming removed 2 bases from V and 7 bases from J, with 24 bases in between. Germline V gene sequence: CDR1 MNHEY, CDR2 SMNVEV (reference sequence).

The V and J genes are TRBV15 and TRBJ1-1, with D perhaps TRBD1 (6 bases). CDR3 length: 17 residues. The germline gives CDR1 LNHNV, CDR2 YYDKDF (reference sequence). Trimming left V 0 bases short and J 3 bases short, with 17 bases between. CDR3 residues: CATSRDLLGGSHTEAFF. In nucleotides, the CDR3 is TGTGCCACCAGCAGAGATCTATTAGGGGGTTCGCACACTGAAGCTTTCTTT.

This clone was observed a handful of times. This rearrangement joins TRBV4-2 to TRBJ2-7; tentative D call: TRBD2 (6 bases). The CDR3 covers 17 residues. Germline lookup yields CDR1 LGHNA and CDR2 YNFKEQ. Trimming took off 0 bases at V and 3 bases at J, with 18 bases between the two ends. CDR3 sequence (DNA): TGTGCCAGCAGCCAAGACCTTTGGAGGGAGACCTTCTACGAGCAGTACTTC. As protein: CASSQDLWRETFYEQYF.

The chain has TRBV10-3 and TRBJ2-7, with D maybe TRBD1 (6 bases). The CDR3 sequence is 14 residues long. Per germline, CDR1 ENHRY and CDR2 SYGVKD. CDR3 sequence (DNA): TGTGAAACTAACGTTGGACAGCTTTCCTACGAGCAGTACTTC. Translated: CETNVGQLSYEQYF.

This sequence joins TRBV7-2 and TRBJ1-4, with D uncertain. V dropped 5 bases and J dropped 2 bases, with 12 bases sitting between them. This CDR3 contains 15 residues. Per germline, CDR1 SGHTA and CDR2 FQGNSA. CDR3 bases: TGTGCCAGCAGCACCCGACACTTTACTAATGAAAAACTGTTTTTT. Amino acid sequence: CASSTRHFTNEKLFF.

V is TRBV7-9 and J is TRBJ2-7; TRBD2 agrees at 8 bases. Trimming took 3 bases from V and 2 from J; bases not matched to a gene: 3. The CDR3 covers 14 residues. In germline, CDR1 is SEHNR, CDR2 FQNEAQ (reference sequence). As DNA, the CDR3 is TGTGCCAGCAGCTTGGTCGGGGGGGCCTACGAGCAGTACTTC. Protein: CASSLVGGAYEQYF. Filled out from reference TRBV7-9 and TRBJ2-7, the complete variable domain reads DTGVSQNPRHKITKRGQNVTFRCDPISEHNRLYWYRQTLGQGPEFLTYFQNEAQLEKSRLLSDRFSAERPKGSFSTLEIQRTEQGDSAMYLCASSLVGGAYEQYFGPGTRLTVT.

This clone has a single count. The chain is built from TRBV27 and TRBJ1-4, with 7 bases aligning to TRBD1. V lost 1 base, J lost 3 bases, and 5 bases stayed unmatched. Looked up from germline, CDR1 is MNHEY and CDR2 is SMNVEV (reference sequence). The CDR3 has 16 amino acids. CDR3 sequence (DNA): TGTGCCAGCAGTTTATGGGCAGGGGGAGCTAATGAAAAACTGTTTTTT. It encodes CASSLWAGGANEKLFF.